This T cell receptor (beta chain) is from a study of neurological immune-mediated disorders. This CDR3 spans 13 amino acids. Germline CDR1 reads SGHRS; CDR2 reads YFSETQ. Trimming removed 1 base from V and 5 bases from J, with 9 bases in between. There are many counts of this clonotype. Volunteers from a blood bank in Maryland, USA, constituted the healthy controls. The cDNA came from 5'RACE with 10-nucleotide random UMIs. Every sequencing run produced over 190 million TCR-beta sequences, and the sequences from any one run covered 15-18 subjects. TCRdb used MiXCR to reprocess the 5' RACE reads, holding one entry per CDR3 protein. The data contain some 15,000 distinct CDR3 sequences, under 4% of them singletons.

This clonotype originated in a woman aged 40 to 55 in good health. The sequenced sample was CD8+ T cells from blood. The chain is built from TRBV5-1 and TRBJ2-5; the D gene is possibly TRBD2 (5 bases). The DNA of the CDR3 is TGCGCCAGCAGCTTGAGAGGAGGCGAGACCCAGTACTTC. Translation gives CASSLRGGETQYF. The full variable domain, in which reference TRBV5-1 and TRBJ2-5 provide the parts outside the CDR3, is KAGVTQTPRYLIKTRGQQVTLSCSPISGHRSVSWYQQTPGQGLQFLFEYFSETQRNKGNFPGRFSGRQFSNSRSEMNVSTLELGDSALYLCASSLRGGETQYFGPGTRLLVL.